This T cell receptor beta chain was captured in a study of regulatory T cells in long-lasting Graves disease. Trimming removed 3 bases from V and 6 bases from J, with 15 bases in between. The germline gives CDR1 SQVTM, CDR2 ANQGSEA. CDR3 length equals 13 residues. This clonotype was seen ten or more times. The sample's time point: newly diagnosed GD, antithyroid drugs for less than 3 months. TCR sequences were obtained from RNA taken from PBMCs. American Thyroid Association guidelines defined Graves' disease diagnosis. CDR3 regions were amplified by Arm-PCR using iRepertoire HTBI primers to build TCR beta libraries. In TCRdb, the multiplex PCR reads were re-called with MiXCR into one record per CDR3 protein. The sample yields roughly 510,000 distinct CDR3 sequences, roughly 15% seen once. These sequences were also reported in another study, on T cells in Graves' hyperthyroidism and ophthalmopathy. In that study: Clinicians diagnosed patients from clinical symptoms, serum thyroxine and TRAb, thyroid ultrasound and orbital computed tomography.

The source of this sequence is a man between 18 and 35 years old with Graves disease. The sequencing used peripheral blood mononuclear cells (PBMCs), collected at new diagnosis, from a patient treated with antithyroid drugs. The V and J genes are TRBV29-1 and TRBJ2-7; D may be TRBD1 (5 bases). DNA of the CDR3: TGCAGCGTTGATTCCAGAACAGGCCCCGAGCAGTACTTC. The encoded protein is CSVDSRTGPEQYF.